The clone carrying this TCR beta chain was recorded many times. The data are from a study of Graves' ophthalmopathy and Graves' hyperthyroidism. The germline gives CDR1 MNHNS, CDR2 SASEGT. CDR3 size: 13 residues. With 8 bases removed from V and 3 bases from J, the gap between germline ends came to 11 bases. The sequenced template was RNA, covering the TCR beta CDR3 region. The first-round RT-PCR employed HTBI primers together with the Qiagen OneStep RT-PCR kit. A multiplex PCR was then performed as the second round. Using its own MiXCR run on the multiplex PCR reads, TCRdb lists one record per CDR3 protein. The data hold 300,000 to 500,000 distinct CDR3 sequences, with 15% observed a single time.

V is TRBV6-1 and J is TRBJ1-5; D unresolved. This receptor was obtained from a woman between 18 and 29 years old with stable Graves' hyperthyroidism. The sample taken for sequencing was peripheral blood. For the CDR3, the DNA is TGTGCCAGCGTAGGGCGAGTCAATCAGCCCCAGCATTTT. This translates into CASVGRVNQPQHF.